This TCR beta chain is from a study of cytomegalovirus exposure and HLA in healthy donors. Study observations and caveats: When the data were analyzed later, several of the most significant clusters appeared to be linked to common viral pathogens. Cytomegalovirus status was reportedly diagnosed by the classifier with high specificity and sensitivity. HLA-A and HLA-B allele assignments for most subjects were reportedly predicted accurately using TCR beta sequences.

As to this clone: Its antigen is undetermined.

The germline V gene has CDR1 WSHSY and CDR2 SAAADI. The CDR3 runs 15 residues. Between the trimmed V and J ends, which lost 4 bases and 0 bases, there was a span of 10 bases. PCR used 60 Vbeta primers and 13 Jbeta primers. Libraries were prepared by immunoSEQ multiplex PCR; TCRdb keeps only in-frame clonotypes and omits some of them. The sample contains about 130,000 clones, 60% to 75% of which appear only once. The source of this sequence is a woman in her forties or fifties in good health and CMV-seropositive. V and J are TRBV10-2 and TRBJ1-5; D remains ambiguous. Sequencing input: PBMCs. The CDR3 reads CASSVSGYSNQPQHF. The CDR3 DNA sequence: TGCGCCAGCAGTGTTTCGGGGTATAGCAATCAGCCCCAGCATTTT.